Below are 17 T cell receptor beta chains sequenced from a single sample in a study of a mutant IDH1 vaccine in newly diagnosed glioma. The antigens for these receptors are not known. Noted time point: week 5, during vaccination. All doses held 300 ug of mutant IDH1 20-mer peptide, with topical imiquimod. Libraries were prepared by immunoSEQ multiplex PCR; TCRdb keeps only in-frame clonotypes and omits some of them. The profile shows about 58,000 clones, about 88% of them singletons. This material consisted of PBMCs, taken from a glioma patient whose treatment included an IDH1 peptide vaccine. The receptors were gathered from a woman between 50 and 59 years old with glioma.

Details on this clone: Other nucleotide sequences from this sample produce the same CDR3. The V call is TRBV4-1, the J call TRBJ2-7, with TRBD1 identical over 8 bases. The CDR3 is 17 amino acids. The J segment lost 0 bases and the V segment lost 1 base, leaving 8 bases of the junction unmatched. In germline, CDR1 is MGHRA, CDR2 YSYEKL. The CDR3 coding sequence is TGCGCCAGCAGCCAAGGCCCCGGGACAGGAGGCTCCTACGAGCAGTACTTC. Translating it yields CASSQGPGTGGSYEQYF.

The table lists this clone with a count of one. The V call is TRBV11-1, the J call TRBJ2-7, with TRBD2 matching over 11 bases. The CDR3 loop spans 15 amino acids. Germline loops: CDR1 SGHAT, CDR2 FQDESV (reference sequence). The junction had 7 bases not matched to a gene; V was cut back by 5 bases and J by 4 bases. Here the CDR3 reads CASSPPGLAAYEQYF. CDR3 coding DNA: TGTGCCAGCAGCCCACCGGGACTAGCGGCTTACGAGCAGTACTTC.

J is TRBJ1-2 and V is TRBV9; D is perhaps TRBD1 (5 bases). This CDR3 is 14 amino acids long. CDR1 is SGDLS and CDR2 is YYNGEE in the germline V gene. Trimming stripped 3 bases from V and 4 bases from J, with 13 bases between. In DNA form, the CDR3 reads TGTGCCAGCAGCGGCGACGGGGGGACCTATGGCTACACCTTC. Its translation is CASSGDGGTYGYTF.

In DNA form, the CDR3 reads TGTGCCAGCAGCCGGACAGACTATGGCTACACCTTC. Amino acid sequence: CASSRTDYGYTF. V usage is TRBV5-6 and J usage is TRBJ1-2; possible D gene TRBD1, 6 bases. From germline, CDR1 is SGHDT and CDR2 YYEEEE. With 4 bases removed from V and 3 bases from J, the gap between germline ends came to 7 bases. The CDR3 totals 12 residues. Combining the CDR3 with reference TRBV5-6 and TRBJ1-2 gives the whole variable domain DAGVTQSPTHLIKTRGQQVTLRCSPKSGHDTVSWYQQALGQGPQFIFQYYEEEERQRGNFPDRFSGHQFPNYSSELNVNALLLGDSALYLCASSRTDYGYTFGSGTRLTVV.

The chain links TRBV9 to TRBJ2-3; D not resolved. The CDR3 has 13 residues. Germline assignment: CDR1 SGDLS and CDR2 YYNGEE. V lost 2 bases and J lost 6, with 10 bases in between. CDR3 loop: CASSVGRWDTQYF. The CDR3 bases are TGTGCCAGCAGCGTTGGACGTTGGGATACGCAGTATTTT.

CDR3 coding DNA: TGTGCCAGCAGCTTATTAGATACATCGGGTACGCAGTATTTT. Translation gives CASSLLDTSGTQYF. The V and J genes are TRBV11-2 and TRBJ2-3; D is unclear. The CDR3 length is 14 residues. The V gene's germline CDR1 is SGHAT and CDR2 FQNNGV. Between the trimmed V and J ends, which lost 2 bases and 8 bases, there was a span of 14 bases.

V usage is TRBV19 and J usage is TRBJ1-1; D unclear. The germline V gene has CDR1 LNHDA and CDR2 SQIVND (reference sequence). Trimming removed 8 bases at V and 0 bases at J, with 10 bases between. The CDR3 spans 13 residues. The CDR3 DNA sequence: TGTGCCAGTCGGACCGAGATGAACACTGAAGCTTTCTTT. As protein: CASRTEMNTEAFF.

The chain recombines TRBV4-3 with TRBJ1-1; 7 bases are a match to TRBD1. This CDR3 is 15 amino acids long. Germline values: CDR1 LGHNA, CDR2 YSLEER. The J segment lost 1 base and the V segment lost 0 bases, leaving 2 bases of the junction unmatched. The CDR3 reads CASSQEGGWNTEAFF. For the CDR3, the DNA is TGCGCCAGCAGCCAAGAAGGGGGCTGGAACACTGAAGCTTTCTTT.

This clone came up once. The same CDR3 is also encoded by other DNA sequences in this sample. This chain joins TRBV4-2 and TRBJ1-5, with D unresolved. The germline gives CDR1 LGHNA, CDR2 YNFKEQ. The CDR3 covers 13 residues. V lost 1 base and J lost 2, with 3 bases in between. The CDR3 region is CASSQVGNQPQHF. The DNA of the CDR3 is TGTGCCAGCAGCCAAGTGGGCAATCAGCCCCAGCATTTT.

This chain links TRBV27 with TRBJ1-2; D uncertain. This CDR3 region has 14 residues. V shed 3 bases and J shed 3 bases, with 11 bases lying between them. Germline V gives CDR1 MNHEY, CDR2 SMNVEV (reference sequence). Written as DNA, the CDR3 is TGTGCCAGCAGTTTTTCGGGAGTAGACTATGGCTACACCTTC. It encodes CASSFSGVDYGYTF.

Of note for this clone: One end of the junction fails to match germline, which may point to a read error. V usage is TRBV6-1 and J usage is TRBJ2-7; a possible D gene is TRBD2 (5 bases). CDR3 length: 12 residues. The V gene's germline CDR1 is MNHNS and CDR2 SASEGT. The DNA of the CDR3 is TGTGCCAGCAGGGAAGACTACTACGAGCAGTACTTC. Encoded protein: CASREDYYEQYF.

This rearrangement joins TRBV28 to TRBJ2-7, with D perhaps being TRBD1 or TRBD2 (5 bases each). The length of the CDR3 is 13 residues. Trimming took off 5 bases at V and 3 bases at J, with 11 bases between the two ends. Germline CDR1 and CDR2: MDHEN and SYDVKM. This chain's CDR3 is CASSPGRNYEQYF. CDR3 coding DNA: TGTGCCAGCAGTCCGGGACGGAACTACGAGCAGTACTTC.

This rearrangement joins TRBV28 to TRBJ2-7; TRBD1 matches 7 bases. The CDR3 extends over 13 amino acids. V was pared by 4 bases and J by 4 bases, with 4 bases of the junction left unmatched. Germline V gene lookup returns CDR1 MDHEN and CDR2 SYDVKM. CDR3 sequence: CASSWVRGYEQYF. Here the CDR3 DNA reads TGTGCCAGCAGTTGGGTCAGGGGGTACGAGCAGTACTTC.

The gene calls are TRBV19 and TRBJ1-1, with D hard to call. The CDR3 runs to 14 residues. V was cut by 6 bases and J by 0 bases, with 11 bases left in between. From germline, CDR1 is LNHDA and CDR2 SQIVND (reference sequence). The CDR3 DNA reads TGTGCCAGTAGCGAAGTAAGGATGAACACTGAAGCTTTCTTT. Translated, it gives CASSEVRMNTEAFF.

The chain employs TRBV10-3 and TRBJ1-5; the match to TRBD1 covers 8 bases. Trimming took 6 bases from V and 5 from J; bases not matched to a gene: 6. Germline CDR1 ENHRY, CDR2 SYGVKD. The CDR3 spans 14 residues. Written as DNA, the CDR3 is TGTGCCATCAGCTCCGGGACAGGAGATCAGCCCCAGCATTTT. It codes for CAISSGTGDQPQHF.

This clone was seen only once. This rearrangement joins TRBV5-1 to TRBJ2-6; the D is unclear. The ends were cut back, 4 bases at V and 2 bases at J, with 19 bases in the middle. Germline V CDR1 and CDR2: SGHRS, YFSETQ. The CDR3 is 18 amino acids. DNA for the CDR3: TGCGCCAGCAGCCCCCGGCAGTCCCCTCTAGCTGGGGCCAACGTCCTGACTTTC. The encoded protein is CASSPRQSPLAGANVLTF.

The gene calls are TRBV19 and TRBJ1-5; D perhaps matches TRBD1 (5 bases). CDR1 is LNHDA and CDR2 is SQIVND in the germline V gene (reference sequence). This CDR3 is built from 14 residues. Trimming cost V 4 bases and J 6 bases, with 13 bases left between them. CDR3 sequence: CASSTVDSRQPQHF. In nucleotides, the CDR3 is TGTGCCAGTAGTACCGTCGACAGTCGTCAGCCCCAGCATTTT.